This section outlines one T cell receptor beta chain sequence together with its context. No antigen is known for it. Per-nucleotide qualities are absent, and no much larger clonotype sits a single base away. The cohort comprised 666 healthy bone marrow donors. At the time of sampling, every cohort member was nominally healthy, though immune exposures that went unrecorded were likely present. The donor tested CMV seropositive and was one of the 289 seropositive cohort members. Every donor gave a peripheral blood sample, and the peripheral blood mononuclear cells from that sample were used for TCR beta sequencing. Genomic DNA was extracted from the blood cell samples with the Qiagen DNeasy Blood Extraction Kit. Receptor libraries were prepared by the immunoSEQ multiplex PCR assay. A mixture of 60 forward primers for TCR Vbeta segments and 13 reverse primers for TCR Jbeta segments was used in the multiplex PCR. Amplification of the CDR3 region of rearranged TCR beta genes was performed with a multiplex PCR assay on genomic DNA. The amplified TCR beta libraries were sequenced on the Illumina HiSeq System as 87-base-pair reads. Turning to the authors' computational methods: Across the 666 repertoires, a later analysis counted around 80 million unique TCR beta chains, approximately 12 million of which were shared by at least two donors. Raw reads were error-corrected and collapsed into unique sequences by a nearest-neighbor algorithm in which closely related sequences were merged to remove PCR and sequencing errors. To assign V, D and J gene segments, CDR3 sequences were aligned to IMGT reference sequences. For a sequence to be retained, a match of at least six nucleotides to both a V gene segment and a J gene segment was required. A rearrangement was called productive if the CDR3 had no stop codons and remained in frame with V and J, and every other rearrangement was called non-productive. Following IMGT convention, CDR3 was defined as the stretch from the second conserved V-encoded cysteine to the conserved J-encoded phenylalanine. The earlier analysis of some 580 of the donors excluded any sequence lacking an unambiguous match to a single V gene segment. In an earlier analysis of 587 of the donors, a V segment was called functional when productive rearrangements were above 56.7%, and segregating when the standard deviation between donors exceeded 5%. To diagnose cytomegalovirus status from the catalog of TCR beta chain sequences, a statistical classification framework was built. A later analysis assigned V and J genes by comparing TCR nucleotide sequences with IMGT/GENE-DB human TR gene sequences. In a later analysis, CDR3 sequences and most-parsimonious VDJ recombination scenarios were assigned using the TCRdist pipeline. In a later analysis, each TCR beta chain was defined by its CDR3 amino acid sequence together with its V-gene family, and reads without a unique V-gene family were excluded. In a later analysis, a few hundred highly shared, low-generation-probability nucleotide sequences were removed to address suspected cross-contamination and a sequencing artifact. In a later analysis, a clonal expansion index was calculated for each public chain from normalized within-repertoire ranks of inferred template counts. Generation probabilities in a later analysis came from a VDJ recombination model fitted to out-of-frame rearrangements, and those results were checked against IGoR. In a later analysis, TCR-TCR, TCR-HLA and TCR-CMV co-occurrence was scored with hypergeometric tests, and a repertoire-size bias correction was applied to TCR pairs. To estimate false discovery rates, a later analysis permuted the HLA or CMV assignments 20 times. In a later analysis, co-occurring TCRs were grouped with DBSCAN, and TCRdist sequence similarity was added when clustering was performed within HLA-allele-positive subsets. For co-occurrence clustering, repertoires with fewer than 30,000 or more than 120,000 public chains were excluded, along with 5 or 6 repertoires with anomalous nucleotide sharing. TCRdb re-hosts the immuneACCESS table, in-frame sequences only. Its copies lack some clones; in the studies checked, an unresolved V gene accounts for under half of them, and the cause for the rest is not known. Clone size and V and J calls were adopted from that table, with D and trimming inferred from the DNA. The sample table shows about 120,000 clones, and around 69% are seen once. The biggest ten clones account for under 9.5% of the sample.

The data belong to a study of cytomegalovirus exposure and HLA in healthy donors (dated by TCRdb to the late 2010s). For context, the study as a whole: An earlier analysis of around 600 of the donors reported 250 to 300 Gb of sequence data and some 120 million unique TCR beta sequences from approximately 180 million T cells. Approximately 300 gigabases of sequencing data and around 88 million unique TCR sequences made up an early release that covered several hundred HLA-typed donors. Of the roughly 400 genotyped donors, approximately 83% fell in the genetic ancestry cluster associated with self-reported Caucasian donors. The study aimed to test whether signatures of past pathogen exposure could be identified by cataloging public T cell receptors. Using immunosequencing, the study profiled T cell repertoires from 666 subjects and related those repertoires to cytomegalovirus serostatus. A separate validation cohort of 100 to 150 different subjects was used in addition to the roughly 670-subject first cohort. To predict cytomegalovirus infection status, the study combined high-throughput TCR immunosequencing, statistical association of individual TCRs with disease status, and machine learning. A later analysis re-analyzed previously published TCR beta repertoires from roughly 690 donors and added high-resolution HLA genotyping to study TCR occurrence patterns. In the later analysis, no new phenotypic data were used to find candidate immune exposures; instead, reliance was placed on TCR beta sequences and their occurrence across donors. To decide whether each TCR beta V gene segment behaved as functional or pseudogenic, an earlier analysis of 587 of the donors relied on high-throughput TCR beta sequencing. Donor age, sex, ethnicity and CMV serostatus were compiled alongside the repertoire data. A later genetic analysis took genome-wide SNP genotypes for about three fifths of the 666 donors and used that subset as a discovery cohort. All discovery cohort repertoires had been generated on a single sequencing platform. HLA typing covered class I and class II loci at four-digit resolution. Typing coverage differed by locus: A, B, C, DRB1 and DQB1 were typed in about 620-630 donors, DQA1 in approximately 520, DPA1 in approximately 610, and DPB1 in 450 to 480. Because of strong linkage in the cohort, five DR-DQ haplotypes were treated as single units for association and clustering. Across 300 to 400 genotyped donors of the cohort, an average of roughly 230,000 unique TCR beta nucleotide sequences per donor were sequenced, and approximately 19% of those sequences were non-productive.

Overall results and qualifications from the work: Most TCR sequences were seen in very few donors, while some public TCRs were found in many individuals. Compared with the roughly 670-donor mean, donors in an Asian-associated ancestry cluster had fewer N-insertions in productive TCRs, according to a later genetic analysis. The study listed 164 TCR beta chains as associated with cytomegalovirus. Compared with equally common non-associated chains, HLA-associated TCR beta chains in a later analysis were more clonally expanded and had lower generation probabilities. Linkage disequilibrium might explain the correlated functional status among segregating V segments, but an unknown experimental factor could not be excluded. Several of the top co-occurrence clusters appeared to be linked to parvovirus B19, influenza, CMV and Epstein-Barr virus, according to a later analysis. Because counts were too low, around 18 rarely observed V segments, including chromosome 9 orphons, were left out of the earlier analysis of several hundred of the donors. In a later analysis, the rate of TCR association differed among HLA loci, with DRB1 alleles having the most associated TCRs and HLA-C alleles having the fewest. A further reported finding was that TCR beta sequences accurately predicted the HLA-A and HLA-B alleles for most subjects in the first cohort. According to a later analysis, most CMV-associated TCR beta chains appeared to be HLA-restricted, and the HLA associations seemed to be driven largely by CMV exposure. In both the original and validation cohorts, the classifier was reported to diagnose cytomegalovirus status with high specificity and sensitivity. This cohort had only TCR beta chains sequenced, and the lack of alpha or paired-chain data limited which features could be detected. A group of highly shared sequence variants was considered likely to be a technical artifact of the sequencing pipeline. Specific HLA alleles were associated with 15,000 to 20,000 TCR beta sequences at a false discovery rate of 0.05 in a later analysis. In vitro tests confirmed that three of the cytomegalovirus-associated TCR beta chains recognize cytomegalovirus antigens. Presence/absence analyses assumed roughly uniform sequencing depth across donors, an assumption that may not hold. HLA typing was unavailable for some donors at each locus, so association tests used only the typed subset. The only immune exposure information available for the cohort was CMV serostatus. When HLA alleles, especially DR and DQ, strongly co-occurred, attributing TCR associations to individual alleles was difficult. An earlier analysis of approximately 530 of the donors showed that most TCR beta V segments appeared in productive rearrangements either about 90% or about 30% of the time, which broadly matched IMGT annotations. In a later genetic analysis, a missense DCLRE1C variant was associated with V-gene and J-gene trimming of TCR beta chains, and the association was replicated in an independent cohort. The authors suggested that the approach could potentially be extended to other disease states and immunological phenotypes.

The sequenced sample was PBMCs. This receptor was obtained from a woman aged 40 to 50 in good health and CMV-seropositive.

The sequenced DNA: TGCAGCGGCATAGCGGGAGACTACGAGCAGTACTTC. It is translated as CSGIAGDYEQYF. This chain is built from TRBV29-1 and TRBJ2-7; TRBD2 matches 9 bases in the middle. The CDR3 starts with the cysteine, ends with the phenylalanine, and has 12 residues. Only the CDR3 part of the read is kept: 36 bases, read in frame from the first base. After removal of 7 bases from V and 3 bases from J, the junction retains 4 bases not matched to a gene. CDR1 and CDR2, per the germline V gene, are SQVTM and ANQGSEA.